Each of the 21 T cell receptor beta chains below was sequenced from the same sample in a study of blood T cells in healthy people across ages. The second PCR ran roughly 6 to 11 cycles with a sample-barcoded 5' primer and J-beta primers. Using its own MiXCR run on the 5' RACE reads, TCRdb lists one record per CDR3 protein. The sample records 700,000 or so distinct CDR3 sequences, 20% to 25% being singletons. The sequencing input was blood. The receptors originated from a man between 65 and 80 years old in good health.

This clonotype was picked up one time. The V call is TRBV11-2, the J call TRBJ2-7; no clear D gene. The germline CDR1 and CDR2 sequences are SGHAT and FQNNGV. Deletions cut 4 bases from V and 0 bases from J, with 7 bases between. The CDR3 spans 13 residues. This CDR3 reads CASSSQPSYEQYF. Written as DNA, the CDR3 is TGTGCCAGCAGCTCCCAACCCTCCTACGAGCAGTACTTC.

The chain links TRBV12-3 or TRBV12-4 to TRBJ1-2; perhaps TRBD1 as D (5 bases). The V end was cut by 10 bases, the J end by 1 base, with 31 bases between. The CDR3 covers 19 residues. As DNA, the CDR3 is TGTGCCAAACGTAGGGGAGGGCAGGACACAAGACTCCATAACTATGGCTACACCTTC. Its protein product is CAKRRGGQDTRLHNYGYTF.

This clonotype was found a few times. This chain links TRBV14 with TRBJ2-7; D gene uncertain. Deletions cut 1 base from V and 0 bases from J, with 7 bases between. This CDR3 comprises 14 residues. Looked up from germline, CDR1 is SGHDN and CDR2 is FVKESK. CDR3 coding DNA: TGTGCCAGCAGCCAAGGTGGTCTCTCCTACGAGCAGTACTTC. It translates to CASSQGGLSYEQYF. The full variable domain, in which reference TRBV14 and TRBJ2-7 provide the parts outside the CDR3, is EAGVTQFPSHSVIEKGQTVTLRCDPISGHDNLYWYRRVMGKEIKFLLHFVKESKQDESGMPNNRFLAERTGGTYSTLKVQPAELEDSGVYFCASSQGGLSYEQYFGPGTRLTVT.

A remark on this clonotype: The germline gene is not matched at one end of the junction; a read error may be the cause. The chain couples TRBV7-2 to TRBJ2-4; a possible D gene is TRBD1 (5 bases). Looked up from germline, CDR1 is SGHTA and CDR2 is FQGNSA. The CDR3 length is 18 residues. The CDR3 DNA sequence: TGTGCCAGCAGCTCAAAGGGGCAGGACAATATAGCCAACAACATTCAGTACTTC. It translates to CASSSKGQDNIANNIQYF.

The V call is TRBV6-5, the J call TRBJ2-3; D tentatively fits TRBD1 or TRBD2 (5 bases each). The CDR3 runs to 15 residues. V lost 0 bases, J lost 7 bases, and 14 bases lay in between. From germline, CDR1 is MNHEY and CDR2 SVGAGI. CDR3 nucleotides: TGTGCCAGCAGTTACTCCGAAGGGACCTCGAATACGCAGTATTTT. As protein: CASSYSEGTSNTQYF.

The chain employs TRBV7-2 and TRBJ1-1; D is undetermined. V dropped 1 base and J dropped 11 bases, with 17 bases sitting between them. The CDR3 contains 14 residues. From germline, CDR1 is SGHTA and CDR2 FQGNSA. Written as DNA, the CDR3 is TGTGCCAGCAGCTTAGGAGGAGAAGGGTTGTCGGCTTTCTTT. It codes for CASSLGGEGLSAFF.

This clonotype has only a few counts. The chain has TRBV20-1 and TRBJ2-3; no clear D. This CDR3 is 15 amino acids long. Germline-derived CDR1 and CDR2 are DFQATT and SNEGSKA (reference sequence). The V gene lost 2 bases and the J gene lost 1 base, with 13 bases spanning the gap. In nucleotides, the CDR3 is TGCAGTGCTAGATCCTACAGCAAAGGCACAGATACGCAGTATTTT. It is translated as CSARSYSKGTDTQYF.

Written as DNA, the CDR3 is TGTGCCAGCAGCCACCCCATGGTCAGTCAGCCCCAGCATTTT. It encodes CASSHPMVSQPQHF. The genes are TRBV7-2 and TRBJ1-5; D gene unclear. Trimming took off 5 bases at V and 6 bases at J, with 14 bases between the two ends. The CDR3 is 14 amino acids. Per the germline V gene, CDR1 is SGHTA and CDR2 is FQGNSA.

About this clonotype itself: The junction differs from germline at one of its ends, possibly a read error. CDR3 nucleotide sequence: TGTGTCAGCAGCTCCGGGACAGGCGTTTATGGCTACACCTTC. Translated: CVSSSGTGVYGYTF. The V call is TRBV7-9, the J call TRBJ1-2; 8 bases line up with TRBD1. The germline V gene encodes CDR1 SEHNR and CDR2 FQNEAQ (reference sequence). This CDR3 spans 14 amino acids.

This chain connects TRBV24-1 to TRBJ2-3; D perhaps matches TRBD2 (6 bases). The V end was cut by 7 bases, the J end by 1 base, with 20 bases between. The germline V gene encodes CDR1 KGHDR and CDR2 SFDVKD. CDR3 size: 17 residues. The CDR3 coding sequence is TGTGCCACCAGCGGACCCGCGATCCGGAGGGGCACAGATACGCAGTATTTT. Amino acids: CATSGPAIRRGTDTQYF.

This clonotype has just a few counts. The chain employs TRBV9 and TRBJ2-1, with D perhaps TRBD2 (5 bases). Looked up from germline, CDR1 is SGDLS and CDR2 is YYNGEE. The CDR3 sequence is 14 residues long. Trimming left V 0 bases short and J 12 bases short, with 16 bases between. In DNA, the CDR3 is TGTGCCAGCAGCGTAGCTGGAGGAAAGCAATCGCAGTTCTTC. It specifies CASSVAGGKQSQFF.

V gene TRBV6-2 or TRBV6-3 combines with J gene TRBJ2-7; TRBD1 is a possible D gene (5 bases). CDR1 and CDR2 (germline): MNHEY, SVGEGT. V was pared by 6 bases and J by 2 bases, with 17 bases between. The CDR3 runs to 15 residues. CDR3 nucleotides: TGTGCCAGCAGCCCCCCCCTCACAGGACCCTACGAGCAGTACGTC. As protein: CASSPPLTGPYEQYV.

This clonotype was counted at least ten times. This chain joins TRBV20-1 and TRBJ1-2; D unresolved. The V gene lost 5 bases and the J gene lost 4 bases, with 11 bases spanning the gap. Looked up from germline, CDR1 is DFQATT and CDR2 is SNEGSKA (reference sequence). The CDR3 sequence is 12 residues long. The CDR3 is CSAENSGYGYTF. CDR3 DNA sequence: TGCAGTGCTGAAAATAGCGGCTATGGCTACACCTTC.

This clonotype was picked up one time. The chain joins TRBV12-3 or TRBV12-4 to TRBJ2-7; D is possibly TRBD1 or TRBD2 (5 bases each). CDR3 length: 14 amino acids. The V end lost 5 bases, the J end lost 4 bases, and 15 bases lay between the germline ends. CDR3 sequence (DNA): TGTGCCAGCAGTCCCGGGGCACTACTTTACGAGCAGTACTTC. Its translation: CASSPGALLYEQYF.

This clonotype turned up a few times. This chain uses TRBV6-2 or TRBV6-3 with TRBJ1-4; 7 nucleotides match TRBD1. This CDR3 is built from 14 residues. Germline CDR1 and CDR2: MNHEY and SVGEGT. Germline trimming cut 7 bases from V and 10 bases from J; bases unmatched to any gene: 12. For the CDR3, the DNA is TGTGCCAGCACGCGGACAGGTCAGACTGGAAAACTGTTTTTT. This encodes CASTRTGQTGKLFF.

This rearrangement joins TRBV3-1 to TRBJ2-5; D gene ambiguous. The J call is uncertain, as TRBJ2-7 better fits the DNA end. This CDR3 is 14 amino acids long. Germline V gene data show CDR1 as LGHDT and CDR2 as YNNKEL (reference sequence). The CDR3: CASSQGPNQYEQYF. The DNA of the CDR3 is TGTGCCAGCAGCCAAGGCCCCAATCAATACGAGCAGTACTTC.

This clonotype turned up a few times. The chain is built from TRBV7-9 and TRBJ1-5; D uncertain. The V gene's germline CDR1 is SEHNR and CDR2 FQNEAQ (reference sequence). Trimming stripped 1 base from V and 9 bases from J, with 10 bases between. The CDR3 contains 13 residues. CDR3 bases: TGTGCCAGCAGCTTAGAGGGATTGGGGCCCCAGCATTTT. Protein sequence: CASSLEGLGPQHF.

The sample holds many counts of this clonotype. V and J are TRBV7-6 and TRBJ1-1; no clear D gene. The CDR3 is 14 residues long. Between the trimmed V and J ends, which lost 1 base and 4 bases, there was a span of 10 bases. Germline values: CDR1 SGHVS, CDR2 FNYEAQ. CDR3 protein: CASSLEPGSTEAFF. CDR3 DNA: TGTGCCAGCAGCTTAGAACCGGGAAGCACTGAAGCTTTCTTT.

This clonotype was detected only a few times. The rearrangement uses TRBV7-2 and TRBJ2-6; 7 nucleotides agree with TRBD1. This CDR3 spans 20 amino acids. V lost 5 bases to trimming and J lost 0 bases; unmatched junction nucleotides: 16. The germline V gene encodes CDR1 SGHTA and CDR2 FQGNSA. CDR3 amino acids: CASSLMTGLAFYSGANVLTF. Here the CDR3 DNA reads TGTGCCAGCAGCCTCATGACAGGGTTGGCTTTCTACTCTGGGGCCAACGTCCTGACTTTC.

The chain couples TRBV20-1 to TRBJ2-3; 10 nucleotides match TRBD2. CDR3 size: 15 residues. With 4 bases clipped from V and 7 bases from J, the junction kept 11 bases outside the gene matches. Germline CDR1 and CDR2: DFQATT and SNEGSKA (reference sequence). Here the CDR3 DNA reads TGCAGTGCTAAGACAAGCGGGAGGGTCAGAAATACGCAGTATTTT. Translating gives CSAKTSGRVRNTQYF.

This chain connects TRBV9 to TRBJ2-2, with D possibly TRBD2 on 6 matching bases. The germline V gene encodes CDR1 SGDLS and CDR2 YYNGEE. The CDR3 totals 14 residues. V lost 5 bases to trimming and J lost 4 bases, with 12 bases between them. CDR3 in amino acids: CASRDRETTGELFF. CDR3 bases: TGTGCCAGCAGGGACCGGGAGACCACCGGGGAGCTGTTTTTT. Complete variable domain (other parts from reference TRBV9 and TRBJ2-2): DSGVTQTPKHLITATGQRVTLRCSPRSGDLSVYWYQQSLDQGLQFLIQYYNGEERAKGNILERFSAQQFPDLHSELNLSSLELGDSALYFCASRDRETTGELFFGEGSRLTVL.